A selection of T cell receptor beta chains follows, all from one sample in a study of blood T cell repertoires in COVID-19. The table came from immunoSEQ multiplex PCR; TCRdb's copy has only in-frame clones and leaves some out. The repertoire holds around 200,000 clones, with 85% to 90% as singletons. Source material: peripheral blood. Every receptor here comes from a man aged 65 to 85 with active or convalescent COVID-19. CDR3s include the opening cysteine and the closing phenylalanine or tryptophan. The order of the fields is D gene, J gene, clone size, V gene, CDR3 DNA, CDR3 protein. A D gene is named only where the DNA matches it firmly. The listing skips clone size in some rows; elsewhere it reads once, few, many or a size class.

. TRBJ1-1 . TRBV11-2 TGTGCCAGCAGCTTCACCCTGGGGGGGCTCACTGAAGCTTTCTTT CASSFTLGGLTEAFF
. TRBJ1-3 . TRBV6-5 TGTGCCAGCAGTCCAACAGGAAACACCATATATTTT CASSPTGNTIYF
. TRBJ1-2 . TRBV28 TGTGCCAGCAGTCCCCCGGACAGTCTCGTCTATGGCTACACCTTC CASSPPDSLVYGYTF
. TRBJ1-3 . TRBV18 TGTGCCAGCTCACCAAATAGACCTAGGACATTTGACTCTGGAAACACCATATATTTT CASSPNRPRTFDSGNTIYF
TRBD1 TRBJ1-1 . TRBV18 TGTGCCAGCTCACCAACAGGGGCGAACACTGAAGCTTTCTTT CASSPTGANTEAFF
. TRBJ2-6 . TRBV28 TGTGCCAGCAGTTTACCCCCCGTGGACAGCCGTGACTCTGCGGCCAACGTCCTGACTTTC CASSLPPVDSRDSAANVLTF
. TRBJ1-2 . TRBV19 TGTGCCAGTAGCCCCGGCAGGGGCAACGCCTATGGCTACACCTTC CASSPGRGNAYGYTF
TRBD1 TRBJ1-2 . TRBV11-2 TGTGCCAGCAGCTTGAGGGACAGGGGGAGCTATGGCTACACCTTC CASSLRDRGSYGYTF
TRBD1 TRBJ1-6 . TRBV27 TGTGCCAGCAGGTCCTACAGGGGGCAAGATAATTCACCCCTCCACTTT CASRSYRGQDNSPLHF
TRBD1 TRBJ1-1 . TRBV9 TGTGCCAGCAGCGTAGGAGGGGGGACAGGGGAGAACACTGAAGCTTTCTTT CASSVGGGTGENTEAFF
. TRBJ2-1 once TRBV30 TGTGCCTGGAGTCGGTTAAACTACAATGAGCAGTTCTTC CAWSRLNYNEQFF
. TRBJ2-2 . TRBV9 TGTGCCAGCAGCCGTACCGGGGAGCTGTTTTTT CASSRTGELFF
. TRBJ1-2 . TRBV6-5 TGTGCCAGCACCCAGACAGGTTATGGCTACACCTTC CASTQTGYGYTF
TRBD2 TRBJ2-1 . TRBV6-2/TRBV6-3 TGTGCCAGCAGTTCCCGGGGACTAGCGGGGCCGACCTACAATGAGCAGTTCTTC CASSSRGLAGPTYNEQFF
TRBD1 TRBJ1-1 few TRBV6-4 TGTGCCAGCAGTGACTCTCCGAAGGGGGCTCGAGCTTTCTTT CASSDSPKGARAFF
. TRBJ1-5 once TRBV18 TGTGCCAGCTCACCAGCGGATAGCAATCAGCCCCAGCATTTT CASSPADSNQPQHF
TRBD1 TRBJ2-7 once TRBV18 TGTGCCAGCTCACCATTTGGGTACGGGACAGGGAAAGTCGAGCAGTACTTC CASSPFGYGTGKVEQYF
. TRBJ1-1 . TRBV30 TGTGCCTGGAGTTCACTCGGACAGAATATGGGAGCTTTCTTT CAWSSLGQNMGAFF
TRBD2 TRBJ2-1 . TRBV5-1 TGCGCCAGCAGCTTGGCCTCCGGGACTAACTACAATGAGCAGTTCTTC CASSLASGTNYNEQFF
. TRBJ1-2 . TRBV4-3 TGCGCCAGCAGCCAACGGACATCCAACTATGGCTACACCTTC CASSQRTSNYGYTF
TRBD1 TRBJ1-1 . TRBV18 TGTGCCAGCTCACCTTTAGACAGGGCTCTGAACACTGAAGCTTTCTTT CASSPLDRALNTEAFF
. TRBJ1-4 . TRBV20-1 TGCAGTGCTAGTAGAGATATTGGACTGTTTTTT CSASRDIGLFF
. TRBJ2-2 . TRBV7-9 TGTGCCAGCAGCTTAGCGTCGGCAGGGGGAGGAACCGGGGAGCTGTTTTTT CASSLASAGGGTGELFF
TRBD2 TRBJ2-3 . TRBV27 TGTGCCAGCAGTTTATGGACTAGCGGGGGATCGGATACGCAGTATTTT CASSLWTSGGSDTQYF
TRBD2 TRBJ2-1 . TRBV19 TGTGCCAGTAGTATCGGCCGGCTAGCGGTGGATGAGCAGTTCTTC CASSIGRLAVDEQFF
TRBD2 TRBJ2-1 . TRBV9 TGTGCCAGCAGCCCCAGAGCGGGAAACTCCTACAATGAGCAGTTCTTC CASSPRAGNSYNEQFF
. TRBJ2-2 . TRBV7-2 TGTGCCAGCAGCTCGTCCGGGACACAGTACACCGGGGAGCTGTTTTTT CASSSSGTQYTGELFF
. TRBJ2-7 . TRBV24-1 TGTGCCACCAGTGATGCCCGGGACACCTACGAGCAGTACTTC CATSDARDTYEQYF
. TRBJ2-5 . TRBV24-1 TGTGCCACCAAAGACGCGGCCCTGGAGACCCAGTACTTC CATKDAALETQYF
. TRBJ2-1 . TRBV24-1 TGTGCCACCAGTGATCCCGAAATGACAAGGAATGAGCAGTTCTTC CATSDPEMTRNEQFF
. TRBJ1-1 . TRBV11-2 TGTGCCAGCACTAACCTTTGGGCTCCTGAAGCTTTCTTT CASTNLWAPEAFF
. TRBJ1-6 . TRBV30 TGTGCCTGGAGTAACCAGGGGAATTCACCCCTCCACTTT CAWSNQGNSPLHF
. TRBJ2-2 few TRBV7-6 TGTGCCAGCGCGACTTTCGGGGAGCTGTTTTTT CASATFGELFF
TRBD1 TRBJ1-3 . TRBV3-1/TRBV3-2 TGTGCCAGCAGCCCCGCCGCCCGACAGGGGAAAACCATATCCTCTGGAAACACCATATATTTT CASSPAARQGKTISSGNTIYF
TRBD1 TRBJ1-2 . TRBV5-1 TGCGCCAGCAGACTGACAGGGGGGAACTATGGCTACACCTTC CASRLTGGNYGYTF
TRBD2 TRBJ2-2 . TRBV7-2 TGTGCCAGCAGCCGTCGACTAGGGGAGGGGCCCGGGGAGCTGTTTTTT CASSRRLGEGPGELFF
. TRBJ1-2 . TRBV4-3 TGCGCCAGCAGCAACAGGGTATCGGCGAGTGGCTACACCTTC CASSNRVSASGYTF
TRBD2 TRBJ2-1 . TRBV7-2 TGTGCCAGCAGCTTAGTAGGACTAGCGGGCCTCAATGAGCAGTTCTTC CASSLVGLAGLNEQFF
TRBD1 TRBJ1-2 . TRBV5-5 TGTGCCAGCAGCTTGGCCTACGGACGAGGGGGCGGTAACTATGGCTACACCTTC CASSLAYGRGGGNYGYTF
. TRBJ1-4 . TRBV15 TGTGCCACCAGCCTACTTATGAGTTCGAGTGGAAAACTGTTTTTT CATSLLMSSSGKLFF
. TRBJ2-1 . TRBV4-3 TGCGCCAGCAGCCAACCCCAGGGGGGATCCTACAATGAGCAGTTCTTC CASSQPQGGSYNEQFF
TRBD1 TRBJ2-5 . TRBV5-1 TGCGCCAGCAGCTTGGTAGCTGGGACAGGCCAAGAGACCCAGTACTTC CASSLVAGTGQETQYF
TRBD2 TRBJ2-3 . TRBV7-2 TGTGCCAGCAGCTTAGCGGCTAGCGGGGGCACTAGCACAGATACGCAGTATTTT CASSLAASGGTSTDTQYF
TRBD1 TRBJ1-4 . TRBV14 TGTGCCAGCAGCATGAGAGCCGGGACAGGCAATGAAAAACTGTTTTTT CASSMRAGTGNEKLFF
TRBD2 TRBJ2-7 . TRBV3-1/TRBV3-2 TGTGCCAGCAGCCTATGGACTAGCGTTTACGAGCAGTACTTC CASSLWTSVYEQYF
. TRBJ1-6 . TRBV28 TGTGCCAGCAGTAGACAGCTAGCGAATTCACCCCTCCACTTT CASSRQLANSPLHF
. TRBJ1-5 . TRBV4-3 TGCGCCAGCAGCCAAGGTCCAGGGAGCAATCAGCCCCAGCATTTT CASSQGPGSNQPQHF
. TRBJ2-7 . TRBV11-1 TGTGCCAGCAGCCGGGACTTCCCCTACGAGCAGTACTTC CASSRDFPYEQYF
. TRBJ2-7 . TRBV4-3 TGCGCCAGCAGCCAAGATTTTCCAGGCCCTTCCTACGAGCAGTACTTC CASSQDFPGPSYEQYF
TRBD1 TRBJ1-1 once TRBV7-9 TGTGCCAGCAGCTTACCGGTGGGGACAGGGGCTACTGAAGCTTTCTTT CASSLPVGTGATEAFF
. TRBJ2-3 . TRBV27 TGTGCCAGCAAACGACAGGAGTCGAACACAGATACGCAGTATTTT CASKRQESNTDTQYF
. TRBJ2-5 . TRBV10-3 TGTGCCATCAGTGAGTACCGGCGGGAGACCCAGTACTTC CAISEYRRETQYF
TRBD1 TRBJ1-1 few TRBV6-5 TGTGCCAGCAGTTACTCCCGGACAGGGAACACTGAAGCTTTCTTT CASSYSRTGNTEAFF
. TRBJ1-4 . TRBV9 TGTGCCAGCAGCGCCACCGGACAGTCTGAAAAACTGTTTTTT CASSATGQSEKLFF